This T cell receptor (beta chain) is drawn from a study of graft-versus-host responses after intestinal transplantation. Study as a whole: Multivisceral, liver-intestinal, or isolated intestinal grafts went to recipients. Every one of the recipients received anti-thymocyte globulin induction and afterwards took tacrolimus and steroids for around 3 years.

Worth noting for this clone: What it binds is unknown. The junction differs from germline at one of its ends, possibly a read error.

The method was immunoSEQ multiplex PCR; TCRdb's version includes in-frame clones alone and lacks a portion of them. The sample comprises 71,000 or so clones, 80% to 95% of which are singletons, and under 1.5% rests with the top ten. The CDR3 has 14 amino acids. Germline V lookup: CDR1 MGHDK, CDR2 SYGVNS. The starting material was unstimulated CD8+ T cells sorted from spleen or lymph node cells, obtained before intestinal transplant. The TCR sequence derives from a human donor who received an intestinal transplant. This chain links TRBV25-1 with TRBJ2-7; TRBD2 is a possible D gene (5 bases). CDR3 residues: CASSEFGSPAGLDF. The CDR3 nucleotides are TGTGCCAGCAGTGAATTCGGCTCACCCGCGGGCTTGGACTTC.